These T cell receptor beta chains were read from a single sample in a study of T cell repertoires in cytomegalovirus infection. TCRdb re-called the reads through MiXCR, storing one row per CDR3 protein. This table has under 250,000 distinct CDR3 sequences, about 12% appearing once. Source material: PBMCs. The source of these receptors is a human donor in good health (CMV status not recorded). Some clones in this sample may be carry-over from other donors' samples. Both conserved end residues are part of each CDR3. Each record gives: CDR3 length, V gene, J gene, D gene, clone size, CDR3 DNA, CDR3 protein. D genes are given only for firm matches. Size tells how often a clone was seen (once, few, many) or the class of an expanded clone, and some rows leave it out.

len: 13
v_gene: TRBV12-3/TRBV12-4
j_gene: TRBJ2-7
d_gene: NA
abundance: many
CDR3nt: TGTGCCAGCAGTCGATACGGGAATAACGAGCAGTACTTC
CDR3aa: CASSRYGNNEQYF

len: 13
v_gene: TRBV25-1
j_gene: TRBJ2-7
d_gene: NA
abundance: many
CDR3nt: TGTGCCAGCAGTGAATATCCGCAAGCCGAGCAGTACTTC
CDR3aa: CASSEYPQAEQYF

len: 13
v_gene: TRBV7-2
j_gene: TRBJ2-5
d_gene: NA
abundance: NA
CDR3nt: TGTGCCAGCAGCTTAGCGATTCTAGAGACCCAGTACTTC
CDR3aa: CASSLAILETQYF

len: 17
v_gene: TRBV4-1
j_gene: TRBJ2-3
d_gene: TRBD2
abundance: many
CDR3nt: TGCGCCAGCAGCCAAGACCCTAGCGGGACCTCTTTAGATACGCAGTATTTT
CDR3aa: CASSQDPSGTSLDTQYF

len: 13
v_gene: TRBV29-1
j_gene: TRBJ1-6
d_gene: NA
abundance: NA
CDR3nt: TGCAGCGTTGGAACAGACAATAATTCACCCCTCCACTTT
CDR3aa: CSVGTDNNSPLHF

len: 17
v_gene: TRBV7-6
j_gene: TRBJ1-3
d_gene: TRBD1
abundance: many
CDR3nt: TGTGCCAGCAGCGGACAGGGACAGTCGAGCTCTGGAAACACCATATATTTT
CDR3aa: CASSGQGQSSSGNTIYF

len: 13
v_gene: TRBV29-1
j_gene: TRBJ2-5
d_gene: NA
abundance: NA
CDR3nt: TGCAGCGTTGGGAGGGGGGTACAAGAGACCCAGTACTTC
CDR3aa: CSVGRGVQETQYF

len: 18
v_gene: TRBV24-1
j_gene: TRBJ2-1
d_gene: TRBD2
abundance: NA
CDR3nt: TGTGCCACCGCCCCCTCGGACAGGGGACTAGCGGGATGGAATGAGCAGTTCTTC
CDR3aa: CATAPSDRGLAGWNEQFF

len: 15
v_gene: TRBV15
j_gene: TRBJ2-6
d_gene: TRBD1
abundance: few
CDR3nt: TGTGCCACCAGCAGGGACAGGGCTGGGGCCAACGTCCTGACTTTC
CDR3aa: CATSRDRAGANVLTF

len: 14
v_gene: TRBV7-9
j_gene: TRBJ2-7
d_gene: NA
abundance: many
CDR3nt: TGTGCCAGCAGCCACGGCGCCAGCTCCTACGAGCAGTACTTC
CDR3aa: CASSHGASSYEQYF

len: 13
v_gene: TRBV7-9
j_gene: TRBJ2-1
d_gene: NA
abundance: NA
CDR3nt: TGTGCCAGTGTACCGACAGCCGACAATGAGCAGTTCTTC
CDR3aa: CASVPTADNEQFF

len: 14
v_gene: TRBV25-1
j_gene: TRBJ1-2
d_gene: NA
abundance: NA
CDR3nt: TGTGCCAGCAGTGAACGACTCGTAAACTATGGCTACACCTTC
CDR3aa: CASSERLVNYGYTF

len: 14
v_gene: TRBV7-9
j_gene: TRBJ1-1
d_gene: NA
abundance: few
CDR3nt: TGTGCCAGCAGCTTAGGACAGAAGAGCACTGAAGCTTTCTTT
CDR3aa: CASSLGQKSTEAFF

len: 18
v_gene: TRBV7-2
j_gene: TRBJ1-1
d_gene: NA
abundance: many
CDR3nt: TGTGCCAGCAGCTTATCGACTGGATTCCAGGGTAGGAACACTGAAGCTTTCTTT
CDR3aa: CASSLSTGFQGRNTEAFF

len: 15
v_gene: TRBV5-5
j_gene: TRBJ1-6
d_gene: TRBD1
abundance: many
CDR3nt: TGTGCCAGCAGCTGGGACAGGCAGGGGGATTCACCCCTCCACTTT
CDR3aa: CASSWDRQGDSPLHF

len: 15
v_gene: TRBV19
j_gene: TRBJ2-1
d_gene: TRBD2
abundance: many
CDR3nt: TGTGCCAGTAGTAGAACTAGCGGGCCTGGCGATGAGCAGTTCTTC
CDR3aa: CASSRTSGPGDEQFF

len: 12
v_gene: TRBV6-1
j_gene: TRBJ1-1
d_gene: NA
abundance: many
CDR3nt: TGTGCCAGCAGTGCAGGGTATACTGAAGCTTTCTTT
CDR3aa: CASSAGYTEAFF

len: 15
v_gene: TRBV28
j_gene: TRBJ1-2
d_gene: TRBD1
abundance: many
CDR3nt: TGTGCCAGCAGTTTAGCCGGGACAGGGGACTATGGCTACACCTTC
CDR3aa: CASSLAGTGDYGYTF

len: 16
v_gene: TRBV7-2
j_gene: TRBJ2-7
d_gene: NA
abundance: many
CDR3nt: TGTGCCAGCAGCTTATCGGGCGGGCCCTCCCCCCTCGAGCAGTACTTC
CDR3aa: CASSLSGGPSPLEQYF

len: 17
v_gene: TRBV11-3
j_gene: TRBJ1-1
d_gene: NA
abundance: many
CDR3nt: TGTGCCAGCAGCTTAGATAAGAACGTTCACAGGAGCCCAGAAGCTTTCTTT
CDR3aa: CASSLDKNVHRSPEAFF

len: 13
v_gene: TRBV29-1
j_gene: TRBJ1-4
d_gene: TRBD1
abundance: NA
CDR3nt: TGCAGCGTTACCCAGACAGGGTATGAAAAACTGTTTTTT
CDR3aa: CSVTQTGYEKLFF

len: 15
v_gene: TRBV5-6
j_gene: TRBJ2-1
d_gene: NA
abundance: many
CDR3nt: TGTGCCAGCAGCGATAATAGCGCTTTAGACAATGAGCAGTTCTTC
CDR3aa: CASSDNSALDNEQFF

len: 13
v_gene: TRBV6-6
j_gene: TRBJ2-6
d_gene: NA
abundance: many
CDR3nt: TGTGCCAGCAGTTATCCCGGGGCCAACGTCCTGACTTTC
CDR3aa: CASSYPGANVLTF

len: 15
v_gene: TRBV28
j_gene: TRBJ2-5
d_gene: NA
abundance: many
CDR3nt: TGTGCCAGCAGTTTACCTACAGAGGGACAAGAGACCCAGTACTTC
CDR3aa: CASSLPTEGQETQYF

len: 14
v_gene: TRBV11-2
j_gene: TRBJ2-7
d_gene: TRBD1
abundance: many
CDR3nt: TGTGCCAGCAGCGGAAGAGGGACAGAGTACGAGCAGTACTTC
CDR3aa: CASSGRGTEYEQYF

len: 14
v_gene: TRBV6-2/TRBV6-3
j_gene: TRBJ2-7
d_gene: TRBD2
abundance: many
CDR3nt: TGTGCCAGCGCCCCAAATAGCGGGAGGGCCGCTCAGTACTTC
CDR3aa: CASAPNSGRAAQYF

len: 15
v_gene: TRBV25-1
j_gene: TRBJ1-5
d_gene: NA
abundance: many
CDR3nt: TGTGCCAGCAGTGAATCTGTGGGCAGCAATCAGCCCCAGCATTTT
CDR3aa: CASSESVGSNQPQHF

len: 20
v_gene: TRBV12-3/TRBV12-4
j_gene: TRBJ1-2
d_gene: TRBD1
abundance: few
CDR3nt: TGTGCCAGCAGTTTAGCGGGAAGGGCTTACGGGACAGGGGCTAACTATGGCTACACCTTC
CDR3aa: CASSLAGRAYGTGANYGYTF

len: 13
v_gene: TRBV6-2/TRBV6-3
j_gene: TRBJ2-1
d_gene: NA
abundance: many
CDR3nt: TGTGCCAGCGGCCTCAGCTCCTACAATGAGCAGTTCTTC
CDR3aa: CASGLSSYNEQFF

len: 14
v_gene: TRBV11-3
j_gene: TRBJ2-7
d_gene: NA
abundance: few
CDR3nt: TGTGCCACATCCACCGCAGGGGCGACCTACGAGCAGTACTTC
CDR3aa: CATSTAGATYEQYF